This TCR beta chain came from a study of T-cell reconstitution after alpha-beta-depleted transplantation in children. Deletions cut 6 bases from V and 4 bases from J, with 15 bases between. The CDR3 runs 13 residues. The V gene's germline CDR1 is SQVTM and CDR2 ANQGSEA. Construction of the TCRbeta library involved unique molecular identifiers. MiXCR was run by TCRdb on the PCR reads, yielding one entry per CDR3 protein. Of 200,000 to 250,000 distinct CDR3 sequences listed, roughly a quarter are singletons. Overall study findings and caveats: By about two months after transplant, alpha-beta T cells reportedly arose from several hundred graft clones that had expanded.

Concerning this clonotype: Its antigen is not identified.

The source is a female patient aged 2 to 10 who had a stem cell transplant for congenital amegakaryocytic thrombocytopenia, so the T cells may come from the graft donor. The sequences come from PBMCs, mostly from graft donor cells, collected 360 days after TCRalphabeta/CD19-depleted stem cell transplant. The chain has TRBV29-1 and TRBJ1-2; D might be TRBD1 (5 bases). CDR3 nucleotides: TGCAGCGTCCTACAATCGGGGGGCTATGGCTACACCTTC. Translating gives CSVLQSGGYGYTF.